The 4 T cell receptor beta chains below all came from one sample that was sequenced in a study of CD8 T cells in Susac syndrome. With random hexamers, roughly 0.5 to 1 ug RNA was reverse transcribed. TCRdb processed the immunoSEQ multiplex PCR reads anew with MiXCR; each CDR3 protein has one entry. The table records 71,000 or so distinct CDR3 sequences, just over 90% of them present only once. The material sequenced was CD4+ T cells from PBMCs. The receptors shown here come from a human donor with Susac syndrome.

The V call is TRBV28, the J call TRBJ1-6; the D is unclear. This CDR3 has 14 amino acids. The germline gives CDR1 MDHEN, CDR2 SYDVKM. V lost 5 bases and J 13 bases, leaving 18 bases between the germline ends. The CDR3 region is CASSADGSPSPLHF. For the CDR3, the DNA is TGTGCCAGCAGTGCGGACGGCTCCCCGTCGCCCCTCCACTTT.

The chain joins TRBV20-1 to TRBJ1-5; perhaps TRBD1 as D (5 bases). This CDR3 has 13 amino acids. Between the trimmed V and J ends, which lost 6 bases and 1 base, there was a span of 10 bases. The germline V gene encodes CDR1 DFQATT and CDR2 SNEGSKA (reference sequence). The CDR3 nucleotides are TGCAGTGCCTATGGACAAAGCAATCAGCCCCAGCATTTT. It specifies CSAYGQSNQPQHF.

The rearrangement uses TRBV23-1 and TRBJ1-2; 8 bases fit TRBD1. TRBV23-1 is reported as an ORF; its role is uncertain. This CDR3 spans 14 amino acids. V lost 4 bases to trimming and J lost 5 bases; unmatched junction nucleotides: 6. The CDR3 sequence: CASSPWTGKYGYTF. The CDR3 region has the DNA TGCGCCAGCAGTCCGTGGACAGGGAAATATGGCTACACCTTC.

The V gene is TRBV7-2, the J gene TRBJ2-1, with D maybe TRBD1 (6 bases). The CDR3 runs to 15 residues. The ends were cut back, 5 bases at V and 4 bases at J, with 15 bases in the middle. Germline CDR1 is SGHTA and CDR2 is FQGNSA. Written as DNA, the CDR3 is TGTGCCAGCAGCCTCGGTCCCACAGGGTACAATGAGCAGTTCTTC. Its protein is CASSLGPTGYNEQFF. The entire variable domain, with the rest obtained from reference TRBV7-2 and TRBJ2-1, is as follows: GAGVSQSPSNKVTEKGKDVELRCDPISGHTALYWYRQSLGQGLEFLIYFQGNSAPDKSGLPSDRFSAERTGGSVSTLTIQRTQQEDSAVYLCASSLGPTGYNEQFFGPGTRLTVL.